A single T cell receptor (beta chain) is shown here with its context. This record belongs to a study of patients and donors after allogeneic stem cell transplantation. V gave up 7 bases and J gave up 6 bases, with 12 bases separating them. Looked up from germline, CDR1 is MNHNS and CDR2 is SASEGT. The CDR3 runs to 12 residues. Using its own MiXCR run on the RT-PCR reads, TCRdb lists one record per CDR3 protein. Of about 960,000 distinct CDR3 sequences in the sample, under 20% are singletons; the top ten hold 5% to 6.5%. The sequencing input was blood, either unsorted or a sorted T cell fraction (not recorded which). The receptor comes from a human donor who was either an allogeneic HSCT recipient or a stem cell or donor lymphocyte infusion donor (not recorded which). It is not recorded whose cells these are; they may come from a transplant donor. The chain joins TRBV6-1 to TRBJ2-5, with D tentatively TRBD2 (5 bases). Written as DNA, the CDR3 is TGTGCCAGCAAAGCGGACCAGAAGACCCAGTACTTC. This encodes CASKADQKTQYF.